This is a list of T cell receptor beta chains from one sample in a study of blood T cell repertoires in COVID-19. Libraries were prepared by immunoSEQ multiplex PCR; TCRdb keeps only in-frame clonotypes and omits some of them. Of under 350,000 clones in the sample, approximately 83% were seen once. Sequencing was done on a sample of PBMCs or T cells enriched from blood (not recorded which). The source of these receptors is a woman aged 35 to 49 with acute COVID-19. Each CDR3 is given with its conserved first and last residue. D genes are given only for firm matches. Clone size is given for some rows only: seen once, a few or many times, or a class if the clone is expanded.

j_call | d_call | cdr3_length | clone_size | v_call | cdr3_nt | cdr3_aa
TRBJ1-2 | NA | 13 | once | TRBV7-2 | TGTGCCAGCAAGAAATCAGGGGACTATGGCTACACCTTC | CASKKSGDYGYTF
TRBJ1-5 | NA | 13 | NA | TRBV4-2 | TGTGCCAGCAGCCAGAGTGTGGATCAGCCCCAGCATTTT | CASSQSVDQPQHF
TRBJ1-2 | NA | 14 | NA | TRBV6-2/TRBV6-3 | TGTGCCAGCAGTTTGAAAGGGGCCAACTATGGCTACACCTTC | CASSLKGANYGYTF
TRBJ2-1 | TRBD2 | 16 | NA | TRBV2 | TGTGCCAGCAGTGGGCGACTAGCGGGGGGTAGGGATGAGCAGTTCTTC | CASSGRLAGGRDEQFF
TRBJ2-1 | TRBD2 | 14 | NA | TRBV10-2 | TGCGCCAGCAATGGACTAGTAAGGACTGATGAGCAGTTCTTC | CASNGLVRTDEQFF
TRBJ2-7 | NA | 16 | NA | TRBV6-5 | TGTGCCAGCAGTTACTCTGTCTCGGCCAGACTCTACGAGCAGTACTTC | CASSYSVSARLYEQYF
TRBJ2-6 | TRBD2 | 18 | NA | TRBV5-6 | TGTGCCAGCAGCTTGACTAGCGGGGGCCTCTCTGGGGCCAACGTCCTGACTTTC | CASSLTSGGLSGANVLTF
TRBJ1-1 | TRBD1 | 15 | NA | TRBV7-9 | TGTGCCAGCAGCCCAAGGACAGGGAGGAACACTGAAGCTTTCTTT | CASSPRTGRNTEAFF
TRBJ2-7 | TRBD1 | 16 | NA | TRBV10-3 | TGTGCCATCAGTGAGTCCGGCGGGACAGGGGGCAACGAGCAGTACTTC | CAISESGGTGGNEQYF
TRBJ1-3 | TRBD1 | 15 | NA | TRBV2 | TGTGCCAGCAGTATAGGACAGGGATCCGGAAACACCATATATTTT | CASSIGQGSGNTIYF
TRBJ2-2 | TRBD1 | 16 | NA | TRBV18 | TGTGCCAGCTCCCCGGGTAGGGGGCGCAGCTCCGGGGAGCTGTTTTTT | CASSPGRGRSSGELFF
TRBJ2-2 | NA | 14 | NA | TRBV5-1 | TGCGCCAGCAGCTTGGAACAAGACACCGGGGAGCTGTTTTTT | CASSLEQDTGELFF
TRBJ2-7 | NA | 18 | NA | TRBV6-2/TRBV6-3 | TGTGCCAGCAGTTCCCTCCGTATACAGGGAACGGGCTCCTACGAGCAGTACTTC | CASSSLRIQGTGSYEQYF
TRBJ1-1 | TRBD1 | 14 | once | TRBV5-1 | TGCGCCAGCAGAGGACAGGGGGTTAACACTGAAGCTTTCTTT | CASRGQGVNTEAFF
TRBJ1-1 | NA | 15 | NA | TRBV28 | TGTGCCAGCCTAACGTGGAAGGGGATGAACACTGAAGCTTTCTTT | CASLTWKGMNTEAFF
TRBJ1-5 | NA | 19 | NA | TRBV28 | TGTGCCAGCAGTTTTTGGATTGTGGAGGGCAGGGCCGGGAGTCAGCCCCAGCATTTT | CASSFWIVEGRAGSQPQHF
TRBJ2-2 | TRBD1 | 14 | NA | TRBV7-8 | TGTGCCAGCAGGTCTAAACAGGGGATCGGGGAGCTGTTTTTT | CASRSKQGIGELFF
TRBJ1-5 | NA | 13 | NA | TRBV7-8 | TGTGCCAGCAGCGGACAGCCCAATCAGCCCCAGCATTTT | CASSGQPNQPQHF
TRBJ2-3 | NA | 13 | NA | TRBV10-3 | TGTGCCATTTTAGGGGTCTACACAGATACGCAGTATTTT | CAILGVYTDTQYF
TRBJ1-3 | TRBD1 | 15 | NA | TRBV2 | TGTGCCAGCAGTGGGGACAGATTATTTGGAAACACCATATATTTT | CASSGDRLFGNTIYF
TRBJ2-7 | TRBD1 | 15 | NA | TRBV13 | TGTGCCAGCAGCTTATCGGGACAGGGCAAACCGGAGCAGTACTTC | CASSLSGQGKPEQYF
TRBJ2-7 | NA | 12 | few | TRBV7-3 | TGTGCCAGCAGCTCGCAGGGGGGCGAGCAGTACTTC | CASSSQGGEQYF
TRBJ1-5 | TRBD1 | 17 | NA | TRBV5-5 | TGTGCCAGCAGCCAGACAGGGGGAGTTTATAGCAATCAGCCCCAGCATTTT | CASSQTGGVYSNQPQHF
TRBJ2-7 | TRBD2 | 16 | NA | TRBV10-3 | TGTGCCATCAGTGGCGGGGGGTACAGGGATGAATACGAGCAGTACTTC | CAISGGGYRDEYEQYF
TRBJ2-3 | NA | 13 | NA | TRBV28 | TGTGCCAGCAGTTTACTAAATGGAGCTACGCAGTATTTT | CASSLLNGATQYF
TRBJ1-1 | NA | 14 | NA | TRBV5-1 | TGCGCCAGCAGAACACAGGGAGAACTGTCTGAAGCTTTCTTT | CASRTQGELSEAFF
TRBJ2-5 | TRBD2 | 16 | NA | TRBV25-1 | TGTGCCAGCAGGGGGTCCGGGACTAGCGGGAGTGAGACCCAGTACTTC | CASRGSGTSGSETQYF
TRBJ1-1 | NA | 10 | few | TRBV7-9 | TGTGCCAGCAGCACTTTCGGAGCTTTCTTT | CASSTFGAFF
TRBJ1-2 | TRBD1 | 12 | NA | TRBV6-6 | TGTGCCAGCAGGGATGCAGGGGGAGGCTACACCTTC | CASRDAGGGYTF
TRBJ1-3 | NA | 14 | NA | TRBV7-2 | TGTGCCAGCAGCTTAGATAGCTCTGGAAACACCATATATTTT | CASSLDSSGNTIYF
TRBJ2-5 | NA | 13 | NA | TRBV7-2 | TGTGCCAGCAGCCCCGCGAGCCAAGAGACCCAGTACTTC | CASSPASQETQYF
TRBJ1-1 | TRBD1 | 14 | NA | TRBV5-4 | TGTGCCAGCAGGTCGACAGGGGGGAACACTGAAGCTTTCTTT | CASRSTGGNTEAFF
TRBJ2-3 | NA | 17 | NA | TRBV9 | TGTGCCAGCAGCGTAGACATGGACAGCTCTAGCACAGATACGCAGTATTTT | CASSVDMDSSSTDTQYF
TRBJ1-1 | NA | 14 | NA | TRBV2 | TGTGCCAGCATCCCCGTAGCGGGGGCGGCTGAAGCTTTCTTT | CASIPVAGAAEAFF